Below, 6 T cell receptor beta chains from the same sample are listed, as sequenced in a study of T cell responses to AZD1222 COVID-19 vaccine. Libraries were prepared by immunoSEQ multiplex PCR; TCRdb keeps only in-frame clonotypes and omits some of them. The profile covers 89,000 or so clones, with about 86% appearing a single time and approximately 7.9% taken by the ten largest. This specimen consisted of peripheral blood, obtained on day 0 of AZD1222 vaccination. Receptors originate from an adult in good health.

The rearrangement uses TRBV3-1 (or the pseudogene TRBV3-2) and TRBJ2-7, with a weak D call TRBD2 (6 bases). Trimming stripped 0 bases from V and 7 bases from J, with 16 bases between. Per germline, CDR1 LGHDT and CDR2 YNNKEL (reference sequence). This CDR3 region has 15 residues. The CDR3 DNA is TGTGCCAGCAGCCAAGATTCCGGAGGGCGTCGGGAGCAGTACTTC. Protein sequence: CASSQDSGGRREQYF.

V is TRBV6-2 or TRBV6-3 and J is TRBJ2-7; 7 bases line up with TRBD2. CDR1 and CDR2 (germline): MNHEY, SVGEGT. The length of the CDR3 is 18 residues. The junction had 17 bases not matched to a gene; V was cut back by 6 bases and J by 0 bases. The CDR3 here is CASSPTSAIPYSSYEQYF. The CDR3 nucleotides read TGTGCCAGCAGCCCAACTAGCGCGATCCCGTATAGCTCCTACGAGCAGTACTTC.

The chain recombines TRBV5-1 with TRBJ1-5, with D possibly TRBD1 on 6 matching bases. The germline V and J ends were trimmed by 0 bases and 7 bases, with 14 bases remaining between them. Germline values: CDR1 SGHRS, CDR2 YFSETQ. There are 15 residues in the CDR3. CDR3 DNA sequence: TGCGCCAGCAGCTTGGATTCCAGGGGAGGGCAGCCCCAGCATTTT. It specifies CASSLDSRGGQPQHF.

This sequence joins TRBV19 and TRBJ1-5; D ambiguous. Trimming shortened V by 10 bases and J by 5 bases, and 15 bases separated the two germline ends. The CDR3 spans 13 residues. The germline CDR1 and CDR2 sequences are LNHDA and SQIVND (reference sequence). CDR3 DNA sequence: TGTGCCACCGCTGAGGGTCGGGATCAGCCCCAGCATTTT. This encodes CATAEGRDQPQHF.

This chain's CDR3 is CASSEPSANGYNEQFF. DNA for the CDR3: TGCGCCAGCAGTGAGCCTAGCGCTAATGGATACAATGAGCAGTTCTTC. The V and J genes are TRBV10-1 and TRBJ2-1, with a possible D match to TRBD2 (6 bases). This CDR3 has 16 amino acids. V was pared by 2 bases and J by 4 bases, with 15 bases between. In germline, CDR1 is WNHNN, CDR2 SYGVQD (reference sequence).

The V and J genes are TRBV19 and TRBJ1-2, with D tentatively TRBD1 (6 bases). CDR3 length: 15 residues. Germline V gene sequence: CDR1 LNHDA, CDR2 SQIVND (reference sequence). Trimming removed 3 bases at V and 7 bases at J, with 18 bases between. Here the CDR3 reads CASSISPRRGVGYTF. The CDR3 DNA sequence: TGTGCCAGTAGTATTAGTCCCCGCAGGGGTGTTGGCTACACCTTC. Together with reference TRBV19 and TRBJ1-2, the CDR3 gives the full variable domain: DGGITQSPKYLFRKEGQNVTLSCEQNLNHDAMYWYRQDPGQGLRLIYYSQIVNDFQKGDIAEGYSVSREKKESFPLTVTSAQKNPTAFYLCASSISPRRGVGYTFGSGTRLTVV.